This T cell receptor beta chain was sequenced during a study of early T cells in non-severe SARS-CoV-2 infection (dated by TCRdb to 2020 to 2022). Background for the entire study: Bulk RNA from unsorted whole blood was used for TCR sequencing, so alpha and beta chains could not be paired.

The library was built by means of 5' RACE. TCRdb records NextSeq 500 as the sequencer. Unique molecular identifiers were attached to individual cDNA molecules in the TCR library protocol so that sequencing error and PCR bias could be corrected. Sequencing covered both TCR alpha and beta chains, and within each sample the abundances of alpha and beta sequences were tightly co-correlated. As for the authors' bioinformatics: Decombinator V4 was used to perform V gene, J gene and CDR3 annotation of TCR sequences. TCRs were defined as expanded if a significant change between any two time points was detected under a Poisson model with p below 0.0001. TCR abundances were normalised to the total number of TCRs sequenced per sample and expressed as counts per million. VDJdb, accessed 1 November 2021, was searched for CMV, EBV and SARS-CoV-2 annotated TCRs, excluding TCRs annotated for multiple antigens. In-frame beta chains were kept once TCRdb had trimmed the public reads at Q25 with fastp and called clones with MiXCR. Rows merge per CDR3 protein into single entries with the most common DNA and genes. TCRdb, not the original authors, processed these V and J calls. The sample yields 45,000 to 60,000 distinct CDR3 sequences; about 10% were counted once. 4.5% to 5.5% of the sample rests with the top ten.

This clonotype was recorded many times. Its antigen has not been determined. Qualities for individual bases were not recorded, and no much larger clone is one base off. The paper's findings and limits, for the study overall: VDJdb matching was skewed toward anti-spike CD8 responses, so virus-specific expansions were likely underestimated and private and CD4 specificities were missed.

A case-control design nested within a healthcare worker cohort in London, UK, was used, with weekly nasopharyngeal swab PCR tests and blood sampling performed. Healthcare workers were recruited between 23 and 31 March 2020, during the week of the UK lockdown, and were followed weekly for up to roughly 15 weeks. This clonotype was obtained from an adult who was a healthcare worker with PCR-confirmed SARS-CoV-2 infection or an uninfected control (not recorded which). The sample consisted of whole blood.

CDR3 protein: CASSDRVQETQYF. The nucleotides read TGTGCCAGCAGTGACAGGGTACAAGAGACCCAGTACTTC. The receptor chain draws on TRBV2 and TRBJ2-5, with TRBD1 tentatively as D gene (5 bases match). The germline V gene supplies CDR1 SNHLY and CDR2 FYNNEI. V sheds 3 bases and J sheds 2 bases, leaving 7 bases between their ends. The CDR3 measures 13 amino acids from cysteine to phenylalanine. CDR3 DNA only is kept here, 39 bases in frame from base 1.